This T cell receptor (beta chain) was profiled in a study of blood T cells in healthy people across ages (dated by TCRdb to the mid-2010s). Background for the entire study: In model experiments, roughly one uniquely barcoded TCR beta cDNA molecule per two T cells was captured by template switching. Age-related changes in TCR beta repertoire diversity were measured in the study by deep sequencing normalized with unique cDNA molecular identifiers. Donors were grouped into four age groups: young (average 16 years), middle-aged (around 39), aged (roughly 62) and long-lived (around 80). To avoid experimental bias, donors of different ages were spread randomly across the sequencing lanes. Two additional independent replicas of 1 million unique cDNA reads from the same blood draw were analyzed for two donors (one aged 18 to 30 and one aged 80 or older).

Systemically healthy Caucasian individuals from Russia, roughly 40 in total and aged about 6 to 90 years, were included as donors. Roughly 10 milliliters of peripheral blood were collected from each donor into EDTA-treated Vacutainer tubes. Ficoll-Paque density-gradient centrifugation was used to isolate PBMCs, with at least 7 million obtained per sample. Total RNA, at least 5 micrograms per sample, was extracted from PBMCs with Trizol reagent. For every donor, an aliquot of PBMCs went through flow cytometry to measure the percentages of naive CD45RAhigh/CD27high T cells. General study outcomes and caveats: As age increased, observed TCR beta diversity per million T cells dropped in a roughly linear way, and a significant reduction was already evident by age around 41. Compared with the aged group, the long-lived group had more naive CD4+ T cells, fewer expanded clones and increased TCR diversity, suggesting age selection. Bulk unsorted PBMC profiling prevented conclusive comparison of naive and antigen-experienced compartments. There was a strong correlation between observed TCR beta diversity and the percentage of naive T cells measured by flow cytometry. Because donor CMV infection status was unknown, age-related changes in expanded clonotypes were potentially confounded. Estimates of total diversity based on one million sequenced T cells were regarded as lower bounds and as underestimates.

Library preparation employed 5' RACE. Sequencing used an Illumina HiSeq 2500. A second PCR of roughly 7 to 11 cycles was performed with a sample-barcoded 5' primer and a J-beta primer mix. A unique molecular identifier was introduced onto each TCR beta cDNA molecule by a template-switch 5' adaptor carrying 12 random nucleotides. At least 2.5 million CDR3-containing paired-end reads were obtained from each sample. First-strand cDNA synthesis was performed from all RNA using the Mint cDNA synthesis kit, with priming by a TRBC-specific oligonucleotide. Following uracil-DNA glycosylase treatment, all cDNA underwent a first 18-cycle PCR with the universal primers M1SS and BC2_uni_R. Regarding the original processing steps: For normalization, 1 million high-quality reads, each with a distinct molecular identifier, were randomly selected from each sample. Reads with shared molecular identifiers were discarded instead of being binned into consensus sequences. MiTCR, run with a Q25 quality threshold and the strictest error-elimination algorithm, handled CDR3 identification, clonotype clustering and error correction. A nonparametric unseen species model with Euler transformation was used to estimate a lower bound on total TCR beta diversity. TCRdb cleaned the public reads at Q25 with fastp, built clones with MiXCR and kept in-frame beta chains. One record per CDR3 amino acid sequence lists the most common genes and DNA. The V and J calls here are based on TCRdb, not the publication. Within this sample are around 670,000 distinct CDR3 sequences, with about 28% of them counted one time only. The leading ten clones occupy approximately 14% of the sample.

This clonotype was observed many times. Its antigen specificity is not known. It has no much larger one-base neighbor in the sample; base qualities were not kept. Taken from cysteine to phenylalanine, the CDR3 has 14 residues. Just CDR3 DNA is preserved here, 42 bases in frame from base 1. The germline V gene yields SGHVS for CDR1 and FQNEAQ for CDR2. The junction shows trimming of 10 bases on V and 1 base on J, plus 11 bases between the germline ends. The sequence joins TRBV7-8 to TRBJ2-6, with no confident D gene call. The clonotype comes from an elderly woman in good health. The sample was blood. The nucleotides read TGTGCCACTACACGGGCATCTGGGGCCAACGTCCTGACTTTC. It codes for CATTRASGANVLTF.